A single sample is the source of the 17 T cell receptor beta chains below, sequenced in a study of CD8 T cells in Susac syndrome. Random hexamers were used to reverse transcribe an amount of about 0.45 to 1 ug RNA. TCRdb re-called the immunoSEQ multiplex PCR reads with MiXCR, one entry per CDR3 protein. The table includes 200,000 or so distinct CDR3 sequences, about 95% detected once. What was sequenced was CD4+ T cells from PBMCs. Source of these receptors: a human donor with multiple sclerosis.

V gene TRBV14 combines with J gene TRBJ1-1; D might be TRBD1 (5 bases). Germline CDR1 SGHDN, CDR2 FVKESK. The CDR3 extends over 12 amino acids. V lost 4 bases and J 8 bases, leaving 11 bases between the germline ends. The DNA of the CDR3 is TGTGCCAGCAGCCCTTTGGGGCGAGAAGCTTTCTTT. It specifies CASSPLGREAFF.

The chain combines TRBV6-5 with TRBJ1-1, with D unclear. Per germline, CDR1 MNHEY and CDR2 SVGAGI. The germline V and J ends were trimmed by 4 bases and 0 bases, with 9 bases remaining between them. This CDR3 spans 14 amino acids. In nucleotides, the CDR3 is TGTGCCAGCAGTTCCCGCTGGATGAACACTGAAGCTTTCTTT. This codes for CASSSRWMNTEAFF.

DNA for the CDR3: TGCAGTGCTAGCTGGGACAGCACCTACGAGCAGTACTTC. Protein product: CSASWDSTYEQYF. The rearrangement uses TRBV20-1 and TRBJ2-7, with 7 bases fitting TRBD1. Per the germline V gene, CDR1 is DFQATT and CDR2 is SNEGSKA (reference sequence). The ends lost 3 bases at V and 2 bases at J; junction bases unmatched: 4. The CDR3 contains 13 residues.

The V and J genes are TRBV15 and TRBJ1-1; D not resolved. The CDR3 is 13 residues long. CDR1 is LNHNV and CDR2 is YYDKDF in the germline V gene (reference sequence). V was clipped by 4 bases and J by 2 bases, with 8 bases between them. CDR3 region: CATSTNRNTEAFF. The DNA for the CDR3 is TGTGCCACCAGCACCAACAGAAACACTGAAGCTTTCTTT. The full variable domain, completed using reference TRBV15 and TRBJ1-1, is DAMVIQNPRYQVTQFGKPVTLSCSQTLNHNVMYWYQQKSSQAPKLLFHYYDKDFNNEADTPDNFQSRRPNTSFCFLDIRSPGLGDTAMYLCATSTNRNTEAFFGQGTRLTVV.

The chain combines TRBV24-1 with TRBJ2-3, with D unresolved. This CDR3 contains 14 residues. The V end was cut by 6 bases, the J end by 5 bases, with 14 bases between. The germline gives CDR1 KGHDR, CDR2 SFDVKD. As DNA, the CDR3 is TGTGCCACCAGTCTGGGCGGTTCAGGAGATACGCAGTATTTT. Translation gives CATSLGGSGDTQYF.

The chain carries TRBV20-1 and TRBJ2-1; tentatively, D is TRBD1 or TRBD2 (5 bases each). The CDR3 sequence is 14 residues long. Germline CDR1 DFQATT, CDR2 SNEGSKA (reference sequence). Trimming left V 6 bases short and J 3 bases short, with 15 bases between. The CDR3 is CSAPGRSVYNEQFF. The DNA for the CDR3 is TGCAGTGCCCCGGGGCGGTCGGTCTACAATGAGCAGTTCTTC.

CDR3 bases: TGCAGTGCTAGAAGTCTAGTCGGGGGCAATGAGCAGTTCTTC. Its protein product is CSARSLVGGNEQFF. The V call is TRBV20-1, the J call TRBJ2-1; a weak D match, TRBD2 (6 bases). Trimming shortened V by 2 bases and J by 6 bases, and 14 bases separated the two germline ends. The CDR3 sequence is 14 residues long. CDR1 and CDR2 (germline): DFQATT, SNEGSKA (reference sequence).

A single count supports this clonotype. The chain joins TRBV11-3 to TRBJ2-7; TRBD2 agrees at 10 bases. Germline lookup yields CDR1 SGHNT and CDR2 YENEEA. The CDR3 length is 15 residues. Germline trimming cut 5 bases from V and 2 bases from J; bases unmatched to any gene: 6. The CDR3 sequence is CASSKGLALPYEQYF. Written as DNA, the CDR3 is TGTGCCAGCAGCAAGGGACTAGCGCTACCCTACGAGCAGTACTTC.

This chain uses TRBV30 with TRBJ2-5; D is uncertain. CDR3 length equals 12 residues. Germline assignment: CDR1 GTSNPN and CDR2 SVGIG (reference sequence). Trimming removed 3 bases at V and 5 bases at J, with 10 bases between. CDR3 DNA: TGTGCCTGGAGGTTTCTTGGGGAGACCCAGTACTTC. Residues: CAWRFLGETQYF. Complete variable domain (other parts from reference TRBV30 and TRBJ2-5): SQTIHQWPATLVQPVGSPLSLECTVEGTSNPNLYWYRQAAGRGLQLLFYSVGIGQISSEVPQNLSASRPQDRQFILSSKKLLLSDSGFYLCAWRFLGETQYFGPGTRLLVL.

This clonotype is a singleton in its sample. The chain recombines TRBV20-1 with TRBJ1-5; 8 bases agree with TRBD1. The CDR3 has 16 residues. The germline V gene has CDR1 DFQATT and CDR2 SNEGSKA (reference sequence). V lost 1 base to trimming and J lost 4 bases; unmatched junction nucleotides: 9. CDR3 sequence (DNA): TGCAGTGCTAGAGTGGAGGCAGGGGGCCCGAATCAGCCCCAGCATTTT. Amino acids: CSARVEAGGPNQPQHF.

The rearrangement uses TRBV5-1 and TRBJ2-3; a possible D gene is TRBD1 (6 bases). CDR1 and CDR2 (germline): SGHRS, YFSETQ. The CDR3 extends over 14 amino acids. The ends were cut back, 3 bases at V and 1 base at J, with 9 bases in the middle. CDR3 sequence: CASSSGHGTDTQYF. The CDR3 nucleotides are TGCGCCAGCAGCTCGGGACATGGCACAGATACGCAGTATTTT.

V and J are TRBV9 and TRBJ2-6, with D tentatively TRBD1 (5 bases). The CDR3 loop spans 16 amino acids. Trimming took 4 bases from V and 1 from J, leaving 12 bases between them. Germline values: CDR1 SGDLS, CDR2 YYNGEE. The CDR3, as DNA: TGTGCCAGCAGCCCAACCCAGGGTTCTGGGGCCAACGTCCTGACTTTC. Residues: CASSPTQGSGANVLTF.

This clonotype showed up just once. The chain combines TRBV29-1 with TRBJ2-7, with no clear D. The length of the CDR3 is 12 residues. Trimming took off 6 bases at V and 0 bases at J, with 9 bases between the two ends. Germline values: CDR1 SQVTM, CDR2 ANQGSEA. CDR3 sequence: CSVRISSYEQYF. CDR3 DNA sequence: TGCAGCGTCCGTATAAGCTCCTACGAGCAGTACTTC.

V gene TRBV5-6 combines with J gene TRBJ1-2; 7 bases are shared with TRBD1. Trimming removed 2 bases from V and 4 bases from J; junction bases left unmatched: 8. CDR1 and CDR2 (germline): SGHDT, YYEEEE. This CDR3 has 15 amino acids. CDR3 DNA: TGTGCCAGCAGCTTACAGCGAGCAGGGGGCTATGGCTACACCTTC. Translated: CASSLQRAGGYGYTF. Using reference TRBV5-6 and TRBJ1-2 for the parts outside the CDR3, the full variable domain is DAGVTQSPTHLIKTRGQQVTLRCSPKSGHDTVSWYQQALGQGPQFIFQYYEEEERQRGNFPDRFSGHQFPNYSSELNVNALLLGDSALYLCASSLQRAGGYGYTFGSGTRLTVV.

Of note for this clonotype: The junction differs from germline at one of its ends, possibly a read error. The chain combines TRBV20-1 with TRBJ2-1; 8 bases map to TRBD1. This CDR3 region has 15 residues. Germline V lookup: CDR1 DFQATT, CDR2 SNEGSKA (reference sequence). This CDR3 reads CSARVTGGSYNEQFF. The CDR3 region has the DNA TGCAGTGCCAGAGTCACAGGGGGCTCCTACAATGAGCAGTTCTTC.

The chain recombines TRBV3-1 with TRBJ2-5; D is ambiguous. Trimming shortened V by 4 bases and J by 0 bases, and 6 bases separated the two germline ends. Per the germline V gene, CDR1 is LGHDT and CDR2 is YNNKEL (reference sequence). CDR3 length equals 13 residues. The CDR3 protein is CASSRDNQETQYF. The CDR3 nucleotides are TGTGCCAGCAGCCGTGACAACCAAGAGACCCAGTACTTC.

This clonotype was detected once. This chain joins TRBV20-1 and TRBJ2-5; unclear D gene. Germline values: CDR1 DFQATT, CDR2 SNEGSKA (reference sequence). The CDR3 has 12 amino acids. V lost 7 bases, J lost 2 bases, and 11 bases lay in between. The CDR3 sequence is CSGEDRQETQYF. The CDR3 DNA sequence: TGCAGTGGAGAGGATCGGCAAGAGACCCAGTACTTC.